The text below deals with one TCR beta chain. What it binds is not known. This entry belongs to a study of post-analysis software for immune sequencing data. The study, taken as a whole, reports: Controls showed lower frequencies than patients for 4 or 5 TRBV segments, and TRBV5-6, TRBV5-1 and TRBV20-1 were among these.

Unique molecular identifiers had been added to the TCR beta cDNA libraries. Around 500,000 cDNA molecules were obtained from roughly 1 to 10 million T cells. Using its own MiXCR run on the PCR reads, TCRdb lists one record per CDR3 protein. Here the sample spans hundreds of thousands of distinct CDR3 sequences, under 70% being singletons. The J segment lost 0 bases and the V segment lost 8 bases, leaving 10 bases of the junction unmatched. The CDR3 covers 17 residues. The clonotype comes from a girl aged 5-17 years with multiple sclerosis. The specimen sequenced was blood. The chain is built from TRBV12-3 or TRBV12-4 and TRBJ2-3; TRBD2 aligns across 11 bases. The CDR3 reads CASRRTSGHVSTDTQYF. The CDR3, as DNA: TGTGCCAGCCGTAGGACTAGCGGGCACGTAAGCACAGATACGCAGTATTTT.